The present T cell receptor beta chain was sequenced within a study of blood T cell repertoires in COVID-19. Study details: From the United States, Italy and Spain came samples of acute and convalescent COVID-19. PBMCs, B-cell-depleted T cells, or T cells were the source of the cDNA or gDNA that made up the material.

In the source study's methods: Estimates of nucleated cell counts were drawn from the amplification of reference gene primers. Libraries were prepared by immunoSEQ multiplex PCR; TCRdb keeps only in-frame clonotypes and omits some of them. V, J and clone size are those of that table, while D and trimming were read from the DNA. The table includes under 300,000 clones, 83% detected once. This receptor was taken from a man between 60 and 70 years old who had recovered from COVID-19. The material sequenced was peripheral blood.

CDR3 DNA: TGCGCCAGCAGCTTGACTAGCGGGGGGCAAAATGAGCAGTTCTTC. Translated, it gives CASSLTSGGQNEQFF. The chain has TRBV5-1 and TRBJ2-1; TRBD2 agrees at 12 bases. Trimming took 1 base from V and 7 from J; bases not matched to a gene: 3. This CDR3 contains 15 residues. Germline V lookup: CDR1 SGHRS, CDR2 YFSETQ.